The subject of this entry is one TCR beta chain. The PCR had 60 Vbeta and 13 Jbeta primers. Data came from immunoSEQ multiplex PCR; TCRdb stores just in-frame clones and leaves some out. Of about 130,000 clones listed, around 70% were seen once; the top ten hold about 2.6%. This record comes from a study of cytomegalovirus exposure and HLA in healthy donors. The V end was cut by 0 bases, the J end by 0 bases, with 8 bases between. Germline assignment: CDR1 SGDLS and CDR2 YYNGEE. This CDR3 contains 15 residues. Though nominally healthy at sampling, donors likely had unrecorded immune exposures. The sequencing input was PBMCs. The chain joins TRBV9 to TRBJ2-3, with no clear D. The receptor was derived from a human donor in good health. Written as DNA, the CDR3 is TGTGCCAGCAGCGTAGATGTCCAAAGCACAGATACGCAGTATTTT. Translation gives CASSVDVQSTDTQYF.